The clone carrying this T cell receptor beta chain appeared many times. Its antigen is unknown. These data belong to a study of T cells after posttransplantation cyclophosphamide. CDR1 and CDR2 (germline): SGHVS, FQNEAQ. The CDR3 extends over 14 amino acids. V shed 2 bases and J shed 6 bases, with 14 bases lying between them. Study observations and caveats: Tissue-infiltrating T cells from skin or gut overlapped little with blood T cells. Later post-transplant blood repertoires were often dominated by donor CD8+ memory clones.

The table came from immunoSEQ multiplex PCR; TCRdb's copy has only in-frame clones and leaves some out. This sample has approximately 35,000 clones and no singletons, with roughly 1.1% in the ten largest. Sequencing was carried out using PBMCs. The chain links TRBV7-8 to TRBJ2-7, with a possible D match to TRBD2 (7 bases). This clonotype was obtained from a girl aged 5-17 years in good health, CMV-negative, and a related stem cell transplant donor. CDR3 bases: TGTGCCAGCAGCTTATTCGCAGGGGAGGGCGAGCAGTACTTC. Protein product: CASSLFAGEGEQYF. The full variable domain, completed using reference TRBV7-8 and TRBJ2-7, is GAGVSQSPRYKVAKRGQDVALRCDPISGHVSLFWYQQALGQGPEFLTYFQNEAQLDKSGLPSDRFFAERPEGSVSTLKIQRTQQEDSAVYLCASSLFAGEGEQYFGPGTRLTVT.